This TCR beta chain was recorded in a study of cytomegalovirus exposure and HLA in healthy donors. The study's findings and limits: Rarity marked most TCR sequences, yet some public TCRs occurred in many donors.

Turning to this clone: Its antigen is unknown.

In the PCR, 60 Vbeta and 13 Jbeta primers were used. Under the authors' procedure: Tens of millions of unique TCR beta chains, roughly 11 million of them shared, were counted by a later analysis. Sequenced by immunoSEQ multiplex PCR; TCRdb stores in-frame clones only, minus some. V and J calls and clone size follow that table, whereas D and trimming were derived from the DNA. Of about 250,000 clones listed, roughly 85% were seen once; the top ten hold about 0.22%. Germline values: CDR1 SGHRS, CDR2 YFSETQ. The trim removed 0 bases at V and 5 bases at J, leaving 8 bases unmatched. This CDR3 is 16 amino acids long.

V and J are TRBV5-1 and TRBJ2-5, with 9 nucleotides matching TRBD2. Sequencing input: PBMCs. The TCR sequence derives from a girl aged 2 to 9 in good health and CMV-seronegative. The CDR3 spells CASSLGGGGAGETQYF. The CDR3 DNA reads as TGCGCCAGCAGCTTGGGGGGCGGGGGGGCGGGGGAGACCCAGTACTTC.